One sample yielded the 27 T cell receptor beta chains listed below, sequenced in a study of blood T cell repertoires in COVID-19. Sequencing was performed with immunoSEQ multiplex PCR; in TCRdb, only in-frame clones are kept and a portion is missing. The table includes about 260,000 clones, about 89% detected once. The sample taken for sequencing was peripheral blood. These receptors originate from a man in his forties or fifties who had recovered from COVID-19.

The chain uses TRBV27 and TRBJ1-6; 9 nucleotides line up with TRBD1. CDR3 length: 15 residues. Per the germline V gene, CDR1 is MNHEY and CDR2 is SMNVEV (reference sequence). Germline trimming cut 8 bases from V and 7 bases from J; bases unmatched to any gene: 9. The CDR3 sequence is CASRIPGTGNSPLHF. Here the CDR3 DNA reads TGTGCCAGCCGTATCCCCGGGACAGGGAATTCACCCCTCCACTTT.

This clone was recorded once. The chain employs TRBV7-9 and TRBJ2-1; D is possibly TRBD2 (6 bases). This CDR3 comprises 16 residues. The V end lost 5 bases, the J end lost 8 bases, and 22 bases lay between the germline ends. CDR1 SEHNR and CDR2 FQNEAQ come from the germline V gene (reference sequence). The CDR3, as DNA: TGTGCCAGCAGCCGCCGAGTGGGGGAGGCGGTGCATGAGCAGTTCTTC. Amino acid sequence: CASSRRVGEAVHEQFF.

This chain links TRBV15 with TRBJ1-5, with 7 bases that match TRBD1. CDR3 length: 17 residues. Germline values: CDR1 LNHNV, CDR2 YYDKDF (reference sequence). Unmatched junction bases numbered 8, after V lost 1 base and J lost 2 bases. For the CDR3, the DNA is TGTGCCACCAGCAGAGTTGAGGGGGCTAGAGGCAATCAGCCCCAGCATTTT. Its translation: CATSRVEGARGNQPQHF. Drawing the rest from reference TRBV15 and TRBJ1-5, the complete variable domain is DAMVIQNPRYQVTQFGKPVTLSCSQTLNHNVMYWYQQKSSQAPKLLFHYYDKDFNNEADTPDNFQSRRPNTSFCFLDIRSPGLGDTAMYLCATSRVEGARGNQPQHFGDGTRLSIL.

V and J are TRBV6-5 and TRBJ2-1, with 9 bases identical to TRBD2. The CDR3 is made up of 13 amino acids. Germline trimming cut 6 bases from V and 15 bases from J; bases unmatched to any gene: 12. CDR1 is MNHEY, CDR2 SVGAGI, per germline. The CDR3 nucleotides are TGTGCCAGCAGGGGAGAGGGACTAGCCGACTGGTTCTTC. Translated: CASRGEGLADWFF.

The genes are TRBV27 and TRBJ1-5; D is undetermined. Looked up from germline, CDR1 is MNHEY and CDR2 is SMNVEV (reference sequence). CDR3 length equals 15 residues. Deletions cut 4 bases from V and 0 bases from J, with 10 bases between. The CDR3 loop is CASSSYTGSNQPQHF. DNA for the CDR3: TGTGCCAGCAGTTCCTACACGGGTAGCAATCAGCCCCAGCATTTT.

J is TRBJ2-5 and V is TRBV13, with D uncertain. The CDR3 consists of 15 residues. The V end was cut by 0 bases, the J end by 5 bases, with 13 bases between. CDR1 and CDR2 (germline): PRHDT, FYEKMQ (reference sequence). CDR3 sequence reads: CASSLGVFESETQYF. CDR3 DNA sequence: TGTGCCAGCAGCTTAGGGGTTTTCGAGTCGGAGACCCAGTACTTC.

The chain has TRBV19 and TRBJ2-7, with 10 bases fitting TRBD1. Germline values: CDR1 LNHDA, CDR2 SQIVND (reference sequence). Trimming removed 4 bases from V and 3 bases from J; junction bases left unmatched: 3. The CDR3 has 14 residues. The CDR3: CASSTRTGGYEQYF. In DNA, the CDR3 is TGTGCCAGTAGTACCCGGACAGGGGGCTACGAGCAGTACTTC.

This chain links TRBV15 with TRBJ2-1, with 8 nucleotides matching TRBD2. Germline V CDR1 and CDR2: LNHNV, YYDKDF (reference sequence). With 5 bases clipped from V and 1 base from J, the junction kept 4 bases outside the gene matches. The CDR3 covers 15 residues. CDR3 residues: CATSGPGGSYNEQFF. CDR3 nucleotides: TGTGCCACCAGCGGTCCGGGGGGGTCCTACAATGAGCAGTTCTTC.

This rearrangement joins TRBV9 to TRBJ1-4, with a possible D match to TRBD1 (5 bases). Trimming removed 3 bases at V and 0 bases at J, with 12 bases between. Germline V gene sequence: CDR1 SGDLS, CDR2 YYNGEE. This CDR3 has 16 residues. The CDR3 DNA reads as TGTGCCAGCAGCGACCACACAGGATCAACTAATGAAAAACTGTTTTTT. Translated, it gives CASSDHTGSTNEKLFF.

This chain uses TRBV27 with TRBJ1-1; D is perhaps TRBD1 (5 bases). Trimming took 1 base from V and 1 from J, leaving 7 bases between them. Germline V gene data show CDR1 as MNHEY and CDR2 as SMNVEV (reference sequence). The CDR3 is 14 residues long. The CDR3 sequence is CASSLYRTNTEAFF. The CDR3 DNA is TGTGCCAGCAGTTTATACAGGACGAACACTGAAGCTTTCTTT.

The CDR3 loop reads CASSSRTGLFEQYF. CDR3 DNA: TGTGCCAGCAGCTCCCGGACAGGCCTCTTCGAGCAGTACTTC. The chain employs TRBV13 and TRBJ2-7; 7 bases agree with TRBD1. Trimming at V came to 4 bases and at J to 6 bases, leaving 9 bases not matched to a gene. The length of the CDR3 is 14 residues. CDR1 and CDR2 from the germline V gene are PRHDT and FYEKMQ (reference sequence).

The V gene is TRBV4-1, the J gene TRBJ2-7; 8 bases map to TRBD1. Germline V CDR1 and CDR2: MGHRA, YSYEKL. Trimming at V came to 1 base and at J to 4 bases, leaving 9 bases not matched to a gene. The CDR3 is made up of 16 amino acids. The CDR3 here is CASSQGSDRVTYEQYF. Here the CDR3 DNA reads TGCGCCAGCAGCCAAGGATCGGACAGGGTGACGTACGAGCAGTACTTC.

This clone came up once. This sequence joins TRBV4-3 and TRBJ2-2; no firm D call. This CDR3 spans 12 amino acids. Germline CDR1 reads LGHNA; CDR2 reads YSLEER. The ends were cut back, 4 bases at V and 5 bases at J, with 5 bases in the middle. The CDR3 coding sequence is TGCGCCAGCAGCCCGGTGACCGGGGAGCTGTTTTTT. It is translated as CASSPVTGELFF.

The chain's CDR3 is CASSQRSGRAVHEQYF. Here the CDR3 DNA reads TGTGCCAGCAGCCAACGGAGCGGGAGGGCCGTCCACGAGCAGTACTTC. The gene calls are TRBV27 and TRBJ2-7; 10 bases agree with TRBD2. The germline V gene has CDR1 MNHEY and CDR2 SMNVEV (reference sequence). The trim removed 6 bases at V and 5 bases at J, leaving 13 bases unmatched. This CDR3 is 16 amino acids long.

The gene calls are TRBV5-8 and TRBJ2-1; D is unclear. CDR3 length: 14 residues. The germline V gene encodes CDR1 SGHTS and CDR2 YDEGEE. Trimming stripped 0 bases from V and 4 bases from J, with 8 bases between. The CDR3 protein is CASSLENRYNEQFF. In DNA, the CDR3 is TGTGCCAGCAGCTTGGAAAACAGATACAATGAGCAGTTCTTC.

This chain links TRBV9 with TRBJ2-5; D uncertain. V lost 0 bases and J 3 bases, leaving 9 bases between the germline ends. This CDR3 contains 14 residues. Germline loops: CDR1 SGDLS, CDR2 YYNGEE. The CDR3 loop is CASSVVHLEETQYF. DNA of the CDR3: TGTGCCAGCAGCGTAGTGCACTTAGAAGAGACCCAGTACTTC.

The V gene is TRBV18, the J gene TRBJ1-1; 7 bases fit TRBD1. J gave up 5 bases and V 6 bases, and 15 bases lay outside the gene matches. Germline values: CDR1 KGHSH, CDR2 LQKENI. The CDR3 extends over 16 amino acids. In DNA, the CDR3 is TGTGCCAGCTCCACTACAGGGGTCCCCATACCTACTGAAGCTTTCTTT. Amino acid sequence: CASSTTGVPIPTEAFF.

The chain uses TRBV7-9 and TRBJ2-7; tentative D call: TRBD2 (6 bases). V was shortened by 8 bases and J by 6 bases, with 20 bases between the two germline ends. The CDR3 runs 14 residues. From germline, CDR1 is SEHNR and CDR2 FQNEAQ (reference sequence). This CDR3 reads CASGDLTGFGEQYF. The CDR3 coding sequence is TGTGCCAGCGGGGACTTGACGGGCTTTGGCGAGCAGTACTTC. Based on the CDR3 plus reference TRBV7-9 and TRBJ2-7, the full variable domain is DTGVSQNPRHKITKRGQNVTFRCDPISEHNRLYWYRQTLGQGPEFLTYFQNEAQLEKSRLLSDRFSAERPKGSFSTLEIQRTEQGDSAMYLCASGDLTGFGEQYFGPGTRLTVT.

This chain joins TRBV7-2 and TRBJ2-5; D not resolved. The CDR3 is made up of 13 amino acids. Trimming stripped 5 bases from V and 5 bases from J, with 12 bases between. Germline V gene data show CDR1 as SGHTA and CDR2 as FQGNSA. The CDR3 DNA is TGTGCCAGCAGCCTCCCAAGACTGGAGACCCAGTACTTC. It translates to CASSLPRLETQYF.

The CDR3 nucleotides read TGTGCCAGTAGTATACTAGCGGGGGCCGGCGAGCAGTACTTC. Translating it yields CASSILAGAGEQYF. The chain is built from TRBV19 and TRBJ2-7; 10 bases agree with TRBD2. Germline lookup yields CDR1 LNHDA and CDR2 SQIVND (reference sequence). V dropped 2 bases and J dropped 6; count of bases not matched to a gene: 4. The CDR3 runs 14 residues.

This chain connects TRBV15 to TRBJ2-5; D perhaps matches TRBD1 (7 bases). The CDR3 length is 16 residues. V lost 2 bases, J lost 2 bases, and 15 bases lay in between. CDR1 and CDR2 (germline): LNHNV, YYDKDF (reference sequence). The CDR3 DNA sequence: TGTGCCACCAGCAGACAGGAGGGGGCATGGCAAGAGACCCAGTACTTC. As protein: CATSRQEGAWQETQYF.

This chain joins TRBV24-1 and TRBJ2-2; 8 bases match TRBD1. The ends lost 3 bases at V and 6 bases at J; junction bases unmatched: 8. CDR3 length: 16 amino acids. Germline CDR1 is KGHDR and CDR2 is SFDVKD. The CDR3 bases are TGTGCCACCAGTGATGCCAACAGGGGGTTCGCCGGGGAGCTGTTTTTT. As protein: CATSDANRGFAGELFF.

CDR3 DNA sequence: TGTGCCAGCAGCTTCGGACAGGGGAGCACCGGGGAGCTGTTTTTT. It encodes CASSFGQGSTGELFF. This rearrangement joins TRBV11-3 to TRBJ2-2, with 9 bases identical to TRBD1. Looked up from germline, CDR1 is SGHNT and CDR2 is YENEEA. The CDR3 runs 15 residues. Losses at the gene ends were 3 bases for V and 4 bases for J; bases not matched to a gene: 3. Supplemented by reference TRBV11-3 and TRBJ2-2, the full variable domain reads EAGVVQSPRYKIIEKKQPVAFWCNPISGHNTLYWYLQNLGQGPELLIRYENEEAVDDSQLPKDRFSAERLKGVDSTLKIQPAELGDSAVYLCASSFGQGSTGELFFGEGSRLTVL.

V usage is TRBV18 and J usage is TRBJ2-7; no reliable D call. This CDR3 is 17 amino acids long. Trimming shortened V by 4 bases and J by 0 bases, and 19 bases separated the two germline ends. Germline V CDR1 and CDR2: KGHSH, LQKENI. This CDR3 reads CASSLKAYSPSSYEQYF. CDR3 nucleotides: TGTGCCAGCTCACTGAAGGCCTACAGCCCCTCCTCCTACGAGCAGTACTTC.

V usage is TRBV6-5 and J usage is TRBJ2-7; D unresolved. The CDR3 length is 13 residues. V was cut by 8 bases and J by 0 bases, with 11 bases left in between. CDR1 is MNHEY and CDR2 is SVGAGI in the germline V gene. CDR3 nucleotide sequence: TGTGCCAGCTTCGATCCGAGCTCCTACGAGCAGTACTTC. Its translation: CASFDPSSYEQYF.

This chain joins TRBV7-2 and TRBJ2-1; TRBD2 aligns across 8 bases. CDR1 and CDR2 from the germline V gene are SGHTA and FQGNSA. Unmatched junction bases numbered 11, after V lost 3 bases and J lost 4 bases. This CDR3 has 17 amino acids. The CDR3 DNA is TGTGCCAGCAGCTTCCCGTTGGCGGGGGGTGGATACAATGAGCAGTTCTTC. Its protein is CASSFPLAGGGYNEQFF.

This clone has a handful of counts. The chain uses TRBV25-1 and TRBJ1-2, with a possible D match to TRBD1 (6 bases). In germline, CDR1 is MGHDK, CDR2 SYGVNS. Trimming pared 5 bases from V and 8 bases from J, leaving 21 bases between. The CDR3 contains 15 residues. The CDR3 reads CASSPQGLSEKGYTF. The CDR3 DNA reads as TGTGCCAGCAGTCCCCAGGGGCTGTCAGAGAAGGGCTACACCTTC.